Shown below are 15 T cell receptor beta chains from a single sample sequenced in a study of blood T cell repertoires in COVID-19. Profiled with immunoSEQ multiplex PCR; TCRdb holds only in-frame clones, not every one. The profile shows 200,000 to 300,000 clones, 80% to 90% of them singletons. What was sequenced was peripheral blood. Every receptor here comes from a man aged 55 to 70 with acute or convalescent COVID-19.

The V gene is TRBV23-1, the J gene TRBJ2-1; maybe TRBD1 (7 bases). TRBV23-1 is recorded as an ORF, its role being uncertain. The V gene lost 0 bases and the J gene lost 7 bases, with 19 bases spanning the gap. This CDR3 is built from 17 residues. The CDR3 DNA reads TGCGCCAGCAGTCAATCGTGGAGGCAGGGGGGCGGGAATGAGCAGTTCTTC. It translates to CASSQSWRQGGGNEQFF.

Written as DNA, the CDR3 is TGTGCCAGCAGCTTCCAGGCGAACACTGAAGCTTTCTTT. Protein product: CASSFQANTEAFF. J is TRBJ1-1 and V is TRBV7-3; D gene ambiguous. Germline lookup yields CDR1 SGHTA and CDR2 FQGTGA. V lost 3 bases to trimming and J lost 1 base, with 6 bases between them. The CDR3 has 13 residues.

The sample holds one count of this clone. The rearrangement uses TRBV5-6 and TRBJ1-2, with D maybe TRBD1 (5 bases). Trimming stripped 4 bases from V and 4 bases from J, with 8 bases between. The CDR3 is made up of 12 amino acids. Germline V gene lookup returns CDR1 SGHDT and CDR2 YYEEEE. CDR3 amino acids: CASSVDTYGYTF. The CDR3 DNA reads TGTGCCAGCAGCGTGGACACCTATGGCTACACCTTC. The full variable domain, rest sourced from reference TRBV5-6 and TRBJ1-2, is DAGVTQSPTHLIKTRGQQVTLRCSPKSGHDTVSWYQQALGQGPQFIFQYYEEEERQRGNFPDRFSGHQFPNYSSELNVNALLLGDSALYLCASSVDTYGYTFGSGTRLTVV.

The chain recombines TRBV5-1 with TRBJ2-1; TRBD2 matches 7 bases. The V segment lost 4 bases and the J segment 4 bases; nucleotides outside the gene matches: 8. Germline CDR1 and CDR2: SGHRS and YFSETQ. The CDR3 runs 15 residues. CDR3 nucleotides: TGCGCCAGCAGCCCCGCCCTAGCGGCGTACAATGAGCAGTTCTTC. Protein: CASSPALAAYNEQFF.

The V gene is TRBV30, the J gene TRBJ2-7; 8 positions match TRBD1. The V gene end was trimmed by 0 bases and the J gene end by 2 bases; junction bases not matched to a gene: 3. Germline CDR1 and CDR2: GTSNPN and SVGIG (reference sequence). The CDR3 contains 14 residues. This CDR3 is CAWSVGTGPYEQYF. The CDR3, as DNA: TGTGCCTGGAGTGTCGGGACAGGACCCTACGAGCAGTACTTC. Together with reference TRBV30 and TRBJ2-7, the CDR3 gives the full variable domain: SQTIHQWPATLVQPVGSPLSLECTVEGTSNPNLYWYRQAAGRGLQLLFYSVGIGQISSEVPQNLSASRPQDRQFILSSKKLLLSDSGFYLCAWSVGTGPYEQYFGPGTRLTVT.

The rearrangement uses TRBV6-1 and TRBJ2-7, with D perhaps TRBD1 (6 bases). Germline values: CDR1 MNHNS, CDR2 SASEGT. This CDR3 is 13 amino acids long. The V gene lost 5 bases and the J gene lost 11 bases, with 19 bases spanning the gap. The CDR3 coding sequence is TGTGCCAGCAGTTCAGCTTGGACAGACGGCGAGTACTTC. It is translated as CASSSAWTDGEYF.

This chain connects TRBV9 to TRBJ1-2; 8 bases agree with TRBD1. J lost 4 bases, V lost 1 base, and 3 bases had no gene match. In germline, CDR1 is SGDLS, CDR2 YYNGEE. CDR3 length equals 14 residues. CDR3 DNA: TGTGCCAGCAGCGTACTGGGACAGGCCTATGGCTACACCTTC. This sequence encodes CASSVLGQAYGYTF.

The chain joins TRBV7-3 to TRBJ2-2, with TRBD2 identical over 10 bases. With V trimmed by 8 bases and J by 2 bases, 2 bases remained unmatched. CDR1 and CDR2 from the germline V gene are SGHTA and FQGTGA. This CDR3 contains 14 residues. This CDR3 is CASQREGNTGELFF. The CDR3 DNA reads TGTGCCAGCCAGCGGGAGGGAAACACCGGGGAGCTGTTTTTT. Full variable domain (missing parts from reference TRBV7-3 and TRBJ2-2): GAGVSQTPSNKVTEKGKYVELRCDPISGHTALYWYRQSLGQGPEFLIYFQGTGAADDSGLPNDRFFAVRPEGSVSTLKIQRTERGDSAVYLCASQREGNTGELFFGEGSRLTVL.

This clone was seen a single time. The genes are TRBV29-1 and TRBJ1-5; maybe TRBD1 (5 bases). V was cut by 4 bases and J by 5 bases, with 12 bases left in between. Germline V gene lookup returns CDR1 SQVTM and CDR2 ANQGSEA. The CDR3 extends over 13 amino acids. The CDR3 DNA sequence: TGCAGCGTTGGTTCAGGGTTGGATCAGCCCCAGCATTTT. It encodes CSVGSGLDQPQHF. Full variable domain (outside the CDR3, taken from reference TRBV29-1 and TRBJ1-5): SAVISQKPSRDICQRGTSLTIQCQVDSQVTMMFWYRQQPGQSLTLIATANQGSEATYESGFVIDKFPISRPNLTFSTLTVSNMSPEDSSIYLCSVGSGLDQPQHFGDGTRLSIL.

This clone was observed a few times. The J gene is TRBJ2-7, the V gene TRBV3-1 (or the pseudogene TRBV3-2); 10 bases line up with TRBD1. The trim removed 4 bases at V and 4 bases at J, leaving 10 bases unmatched. From germline, CDR1 is LGHDT and CDR2 YNNKEL (reference sequence). CDR3 length: 16 residues. In nucleotides, the CDR3 is TGTGCCAGCAGCCCGTTTCGGGACAGGGGAAGGTACGAGCAGTACTTC. Its translation: CASSPFRDRGRYEQYF.

The rearrangement uses TRBV29-1 and TRBJ2-1; possible D gene TRBD2, 6 bases. The CDR3 loop spans 16 amino acids. Trimming pared 5 bases from V and 0 bases from J, leaving 17 bases between. CDR1 and CDR2 from the germline V gene are SQVTM and ANQGSEA. The CDR3 bases are TGCAGCGTTTTGGGGGGTAATTCAATCTCCTACAATGAGCAGTTCTTC. Protein product: CSVLGGNSISYNEQFF.

This clone was seen more than once but under ten times. This rearrangement joins TRBV24-1 to TRBJ2-1; 10 nucleotides line up with TRBD1. Germline assignment: CDR1 KGHDR and CDR2 SFDVKD. J was trimmed by 5 bases and V by 6 bases; bases with no gene match: 12. The length of the CDR3 is 17 residues. CDR3 sequence (DNA): TGTGCCACCAGTCCCGGGACAGGGGACAGACGAAACAATGAGCAGTTCTTC. Translating gives CATSPGTGDRRNNEQFF.

The chain has TRBV18 and TRBJ1-5; TRBD1 might be the D (5 bases). The CDR3 covers 16 residues. The germline CDR1 and CDR2 sequences are KGHSH and LQKENI. Trimming shortened V by 5 bases and J by 2 bases, and 16 bases separated the two germline ends. CDR3 in DNA: TGTGCCAGCTCATCCCTTCAGGGAGGAGGCAATCAGCCCCAGCATTTT. It is translated as CASSSLQGGGNQPQHF.

V and J are TRBV6-5 and TRBJ1-1; D unresolved. The CDR3 contains 16 residues. Germline V gene data show CDR1 as MNHEY and CDR2 as SVGAGI. Between the trimmed V and J ends, which lost 0 bases and 0 bases, there was a span of 11 bases. The CDR3 nucleotides read TGTGCCAGCAGTTACTCATCGGGGTTCATGAACACTGAAGCTTTCTTT. Translating it yields CASSYSSGFMNTEAFF.

The chain couples TRBV10-1 to TRBJ2-7; 10 bases line up with TRBD1. The CDR3 sequence is 16 residues long. Germline values: CDR1 WNHNN, CDR2 SYGVQD (reference sequence). V shed 6 bases, J shed 6 bases, and the junction held 14 bases outside the gene matches. This chain's CDR3 is CASRPPTGGAFCEQYF. The CDR3 DNA follows: TGCGCCAGCAGGCCTCCGACAGGGGGCGCCTTCTGCGAGCAGTACTTC.